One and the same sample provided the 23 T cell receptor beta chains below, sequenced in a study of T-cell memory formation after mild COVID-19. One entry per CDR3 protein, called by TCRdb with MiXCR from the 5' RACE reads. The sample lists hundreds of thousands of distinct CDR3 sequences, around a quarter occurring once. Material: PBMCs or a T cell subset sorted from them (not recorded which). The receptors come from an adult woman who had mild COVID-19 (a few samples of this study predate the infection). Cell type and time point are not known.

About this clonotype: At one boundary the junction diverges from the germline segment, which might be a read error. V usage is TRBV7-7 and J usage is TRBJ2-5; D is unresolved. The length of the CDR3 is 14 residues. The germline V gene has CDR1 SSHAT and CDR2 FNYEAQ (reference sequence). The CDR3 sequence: CASSFRVGQETQYF. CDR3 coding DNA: TGTGCTAGCAGCTTCCGTGTCGGACAAGAGACCCAGTACTTC.

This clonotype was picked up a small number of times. The CDR3 nucleotides read TGCGCCAGCAGCTTGGGACAGGCTTCCGGGGCCAACGTCCTGACTTTC. Protein sequence: CASSLGQASGANVLTF. The chain employs TRBV5-1 and TRBJ2-6, with D tentatively TRBD1 (6 bases). There are 16 residues in the CDR3. The germline V and J ends were trimmed by 0 bases and 4 bases, with 11 bases remaining between them. Germline lookup yields CDR1 SGHRS and CDR2 YFSETQ.

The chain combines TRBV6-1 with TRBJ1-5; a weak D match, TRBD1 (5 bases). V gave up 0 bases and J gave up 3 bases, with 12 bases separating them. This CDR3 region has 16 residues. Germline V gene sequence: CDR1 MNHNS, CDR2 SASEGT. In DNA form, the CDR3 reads TGTGCCAGCAGTGAAGCGGTTGGGGGGTTCAATCAGCCCCAGCATTTT. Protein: CASSEAVGGFNQPQHF.

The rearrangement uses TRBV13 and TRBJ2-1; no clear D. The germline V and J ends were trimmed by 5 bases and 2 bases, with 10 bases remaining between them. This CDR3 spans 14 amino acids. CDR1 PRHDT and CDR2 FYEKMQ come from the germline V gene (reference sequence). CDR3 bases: TGTGCCAGCAGCCCCGATTCACCCTACAATGAGCAGTTCTTC. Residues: CASSPDSPYNEQFF.

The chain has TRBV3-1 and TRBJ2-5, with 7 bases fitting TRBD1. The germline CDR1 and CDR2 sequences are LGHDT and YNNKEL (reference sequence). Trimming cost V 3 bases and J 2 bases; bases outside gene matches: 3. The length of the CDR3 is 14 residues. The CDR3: CASSHRTGQETQYF. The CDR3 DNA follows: TGTGCCAGCAGCCATCGGACAGGACAAGAGACCCAGTACTTC.

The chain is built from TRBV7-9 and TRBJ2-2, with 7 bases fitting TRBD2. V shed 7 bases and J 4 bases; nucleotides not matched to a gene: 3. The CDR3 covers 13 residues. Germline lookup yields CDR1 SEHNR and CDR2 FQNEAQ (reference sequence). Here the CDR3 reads CASTERGTGELFF. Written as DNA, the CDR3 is TGTGCCAGCACCGAGCGGGGCACCGGGGAGCTGTTTTTT.

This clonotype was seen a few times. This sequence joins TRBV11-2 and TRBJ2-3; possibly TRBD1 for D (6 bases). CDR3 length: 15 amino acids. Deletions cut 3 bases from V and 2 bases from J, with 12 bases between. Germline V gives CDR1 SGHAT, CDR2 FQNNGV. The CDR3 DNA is TGTGCCAGCAGCTTGCACAGGGCCACCACAGATACGCAGTATTTT. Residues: CASSLHRATTDTQYF.

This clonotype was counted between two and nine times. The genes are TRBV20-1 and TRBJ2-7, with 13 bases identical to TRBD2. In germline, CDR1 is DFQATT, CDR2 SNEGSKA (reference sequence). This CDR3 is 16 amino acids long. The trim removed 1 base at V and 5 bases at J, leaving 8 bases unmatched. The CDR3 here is CSARGTSGSVVNEQYF. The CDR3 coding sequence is TGCAGTGCTAGAGGGACTAGCGGGAGTGTAGTGAACGAGCAGTACTTC.

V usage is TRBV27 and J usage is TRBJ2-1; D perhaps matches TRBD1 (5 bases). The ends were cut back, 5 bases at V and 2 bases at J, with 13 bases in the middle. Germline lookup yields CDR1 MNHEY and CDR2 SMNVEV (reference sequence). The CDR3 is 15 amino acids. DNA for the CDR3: TGTGCCAGCAGTATTGACAGTTACACCTACAATGAGCAGTTCTTC. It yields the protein CASSIDSYTYNEQFF.

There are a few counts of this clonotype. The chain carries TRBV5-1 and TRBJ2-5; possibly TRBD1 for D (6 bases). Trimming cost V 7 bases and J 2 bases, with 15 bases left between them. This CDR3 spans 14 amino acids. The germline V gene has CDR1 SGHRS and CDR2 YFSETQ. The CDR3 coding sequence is TGCGCCAGCTCACAGGGTTACTATCAAGAGACCCAGTACTTC. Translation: CASSQGYYQETQYF.

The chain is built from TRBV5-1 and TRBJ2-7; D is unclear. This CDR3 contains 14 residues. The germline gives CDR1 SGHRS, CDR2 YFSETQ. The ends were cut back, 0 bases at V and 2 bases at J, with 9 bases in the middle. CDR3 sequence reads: CASSLGQEAYEQYF. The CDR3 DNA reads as TGCGCCAGCAGCTTGGGACAAGAAGCCTACGAGCAGTACTTC.

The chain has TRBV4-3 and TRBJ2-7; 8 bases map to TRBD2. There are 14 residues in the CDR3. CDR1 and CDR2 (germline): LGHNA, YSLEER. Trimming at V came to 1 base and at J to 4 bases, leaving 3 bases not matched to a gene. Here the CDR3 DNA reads TGCGCCAGCAGCCAAGTGAGCGGGAGTTACGAGCAGTACTTC. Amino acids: CASSQVSGSYEQYF.

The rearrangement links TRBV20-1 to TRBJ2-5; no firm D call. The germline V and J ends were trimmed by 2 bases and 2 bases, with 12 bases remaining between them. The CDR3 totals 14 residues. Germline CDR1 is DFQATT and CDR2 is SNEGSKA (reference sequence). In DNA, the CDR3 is TGCAGTGCTAGACTCCCGACTGGACAAGAGACCCAGTACTTC. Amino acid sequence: CSARLPTGQETQYF.

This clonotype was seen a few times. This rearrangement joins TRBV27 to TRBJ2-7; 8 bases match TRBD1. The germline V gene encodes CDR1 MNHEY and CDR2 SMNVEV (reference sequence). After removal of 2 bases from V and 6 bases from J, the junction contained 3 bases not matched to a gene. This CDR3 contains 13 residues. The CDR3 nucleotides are TGTGCCAGCAGTTTAGGACAGGGCACCGAGCAGTACTTC. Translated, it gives CASSLGQGTEQYF.

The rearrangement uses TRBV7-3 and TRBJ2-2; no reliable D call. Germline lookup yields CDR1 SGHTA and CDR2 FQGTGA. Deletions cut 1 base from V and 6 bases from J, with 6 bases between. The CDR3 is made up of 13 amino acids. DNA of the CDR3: TGTGCCAGCAGCTTAAGTGTGGCCGGGGAGCTGTTTTTT. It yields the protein CASSLSVAGELFF.

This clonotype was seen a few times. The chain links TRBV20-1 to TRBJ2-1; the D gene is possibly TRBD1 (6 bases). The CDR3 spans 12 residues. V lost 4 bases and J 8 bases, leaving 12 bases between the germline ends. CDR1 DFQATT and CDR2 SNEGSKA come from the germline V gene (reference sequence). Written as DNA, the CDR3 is TGCAGTGCTAAACAGGGATTTGATGAGCAGTTCTTC. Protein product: CSAKQGFDEQFF.

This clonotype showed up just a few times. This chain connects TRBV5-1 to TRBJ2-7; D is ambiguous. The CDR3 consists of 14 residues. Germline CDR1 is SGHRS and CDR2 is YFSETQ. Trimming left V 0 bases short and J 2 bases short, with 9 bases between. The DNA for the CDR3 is TGCGCCAGCAGCTTGGTTGGTCCCCCCTACGAGCAGTACTTC. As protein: CASSLVGPPYEQYF.

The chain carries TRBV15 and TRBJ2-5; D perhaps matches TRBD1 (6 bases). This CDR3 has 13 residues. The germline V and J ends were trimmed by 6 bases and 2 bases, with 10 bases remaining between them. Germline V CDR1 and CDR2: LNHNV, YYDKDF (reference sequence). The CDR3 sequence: CATSYRAQETQYF. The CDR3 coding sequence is TGTGCCACCAGTTACAGGGCTCAAGAGACCCAGTACTTC.

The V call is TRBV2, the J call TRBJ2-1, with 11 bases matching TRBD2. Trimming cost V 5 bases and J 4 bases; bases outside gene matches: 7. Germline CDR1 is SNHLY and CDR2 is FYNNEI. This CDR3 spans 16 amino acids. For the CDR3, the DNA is TGTGCCAGCAGTTCGCTAGCGGGGGGCGGTTACAATGAGCAGTTCTTC. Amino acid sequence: CASSSLAGGGYNEQFF.

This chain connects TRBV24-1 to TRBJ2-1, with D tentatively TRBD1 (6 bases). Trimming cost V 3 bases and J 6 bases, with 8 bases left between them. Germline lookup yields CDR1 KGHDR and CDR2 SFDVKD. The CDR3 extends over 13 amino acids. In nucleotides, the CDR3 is TGTGCCACCAGTGATGCGACAGGCAATGAGCAGTTCTTC. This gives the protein CATSDATGNEQFF.

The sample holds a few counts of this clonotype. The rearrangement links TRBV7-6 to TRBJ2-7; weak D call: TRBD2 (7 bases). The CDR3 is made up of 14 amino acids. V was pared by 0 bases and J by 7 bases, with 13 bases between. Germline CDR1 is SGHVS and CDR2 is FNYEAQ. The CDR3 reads CASSLARKGGEQYF. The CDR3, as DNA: TGTGCCAGCAGCTTAGCGCGGAAGGGGGGGGAGCAGTACTTC.

CDR3 loop: CASSLGDRDTQYF. The CDR3 DNA reads as TGTGCCAGCAGCTTAGGGGACAGGGATACGCAGTATTTT. The chain is built from TRBV7-8 and TRBJ2-3; TRBD1 matches 8 bases. Germline V gene sequence: CDR1 SGHVS, CDR2 FQNEAQ. J gave up 6 bases and V 1 base, and 0 bases lay outside the gene matches. The CDR3 is made up of 13 amino acids.

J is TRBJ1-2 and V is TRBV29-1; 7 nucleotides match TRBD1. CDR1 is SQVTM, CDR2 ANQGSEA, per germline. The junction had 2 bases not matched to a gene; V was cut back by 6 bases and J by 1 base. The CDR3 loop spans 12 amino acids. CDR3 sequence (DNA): TGCAGCGTCGGACAGGATAACTATGGCTACACCTTC. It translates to CSVGQDNYGYTF.